This T cell receptor (beta chain) was sequenced during a study of T cell repertoires in cytomegalovirus infection. This clonotype was observed a few times. From germline, CDR1 is MNHEY and CDR2 SVGAGI. Trimming removed 8 bases from V and 6 bases from J; junction bases left unmatched: 7. This CDR3 is built from 14 residues. TCRdb reanalysed the reads using MiXCR and keeps one entry per CDR3 protein. Of nearly 550,000 distinct CDR3 sequences listed, about 15% were seen once; the top ten hold about 24%. The sequenced sample was CD8+ T cells from PBMCs. The chain links TRBV6-5 to TRBJ2-2, with 9 bases lining up with TRBD2. This sequence was found in a human donor in good health (CMV status not recorded). Some clones in this sample may be carry-over from other donors' samples. The CDR3 nucleotides are TGTGCCAGCGGAATGGCGGGAGGGCCCGGGGAGCTGTTTTTT. Translating it yields CASGMAGGPGELFF.